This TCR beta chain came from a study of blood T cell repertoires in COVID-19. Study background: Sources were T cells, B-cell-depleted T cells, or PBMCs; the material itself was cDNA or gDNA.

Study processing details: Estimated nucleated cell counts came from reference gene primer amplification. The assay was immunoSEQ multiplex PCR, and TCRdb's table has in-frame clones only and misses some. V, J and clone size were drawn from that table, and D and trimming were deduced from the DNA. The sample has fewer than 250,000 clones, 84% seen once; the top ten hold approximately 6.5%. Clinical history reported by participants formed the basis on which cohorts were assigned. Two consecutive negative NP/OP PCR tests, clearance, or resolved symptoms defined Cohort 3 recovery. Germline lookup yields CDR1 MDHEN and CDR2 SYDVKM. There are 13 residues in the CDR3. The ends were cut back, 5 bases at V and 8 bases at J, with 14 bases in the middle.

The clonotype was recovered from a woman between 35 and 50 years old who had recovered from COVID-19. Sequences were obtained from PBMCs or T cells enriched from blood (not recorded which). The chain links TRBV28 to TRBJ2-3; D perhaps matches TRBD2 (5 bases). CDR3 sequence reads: CASSPPSLPTQYF. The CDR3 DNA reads TGTGCCAGCAGTCCCCCTAGCCTTCCTACGCAGTATTTT.